This entry lists 21 T cell receptor beta chains sequenced from one sample in a study of blood T cell repertoires in COVID-19. Only in-frame clones appear in the TCRdb table, and some are missing; sequencing was by immunoSEQ multiplex PCR. The sample holds 150,000 to 180,000 clones, around 80% seen once. The source material was PBMCs or T cells enriched from blood (not recorded which). These TCRs come from a man aged 45 to 65 who had recovered from COVID-19.

The V call is TRBV30, the J call TRBJ1-5; 7 bases are shared with TRBD1. There are 13 residues in the CDR3. Looked up from germline, CDR1 is GTSNPN and CDR2 is SVGIG (reference sequence). J lost 6 bases, V lost 3 bases, and 5 bases had no gene match. CDR3 residues: CAWSRQGGQPQHF. The CDR3 DNA follows: TGTGCCTGGAGCCGACAGGGCGGTCAGCCCCAGCATTTT.

The chain uses TRBV27 and TRBJ1-1; maybe TRBD1 (6 bases). CDR3 length: 15 amino acids. Germline assignment: CDR1 MNHEY and CDR2 SMNVEV (reference sequence). V was pared by 2 bases and J by 1 base, with 11 bases between. The CDR3 bases are TGTGCCAGCAGTTTACGTAGGGGGACGAACACTGAAGCTTTCTTT. This translates into CASSLRRGTNTEAFF.

CDR3 loop: CAISDPGLAGTDTQYF. CDR3 coding DNA: TGTGCCATCAGTGACCCGGGACTAGCGGGTACAGATACGCAGTATTTT. The chain carries TRBV10-3 and TRBJ2-3; 12 positions agree with TRBD2. The germline CDR1 and CDR2 sequences are ENHRY and SYGVKD. The CDR3 contains 16 residues. Trimming took 3 bases from V and 3 from J; bases not matched to a gene: 4.

This rearrangement joins TRBV3-1 (or the pseudogene TRBV3-2) to TRBJ2-5; possible D gene TRBD2, 5 bases. The ends were cut back, 3 bases at V and 1 base at J, with 12 bases in the middle. The CDR3 contains 15 residues. CDR1 is LGHDT, CDR2 YNNKEL, per germline (reference sequence). In DNA, the CDR3 is TGTGCCAGCAGCCAGGCCCCGAGGGCCCAAGAGACCCAGTACTTC. Amino acid sequence: CASSQAPRAQETQYF.

Here the CDR3 reads CASTGGGGHEQYF. CDR3 nucleotides: TGTGCCAGCACCGGCGGGGGGGGCCACGAGCAGTACTTC. The rearrangement uses TRBV28 and TRBJ2-7; 9 bases line up with TRBD2. The germline V gene has CDR1 MDHEN and CDR2 SYDVKM. The length of the CDR3 is 13 residues. Trimming at V came to 7 bases and at J to 5 bases, leaving 6 bases not matched to a gene.

The gene calls are TRBV11-3 and TRBJ1-6, with TRBD1 as a possible D gene (6 bases). This CDR3 contains 15 residues. CDR1 and CDR2 from the germline V gene are SGHNT and YENEEA. Trimming shortened V by 6 bases and J by 9 bases, and 18 bases separated the two germline ends. The DNA for the CDR3 is TGTGCCAGCAGTCCGGCCGGGACCAGGGGTTCACCCCTCCACTTT. Translating it yields CASSPAGTRGSPLHF.

The gene calls are TRBV11-3 and TRBJ2-1, with TRBD2 identical over 13 bases. In germline, CDR1 is SGHNT, CDR2 YENEEA. Germline trimming cut 6 bases from V and 6 bases from J; bases unmatched to any gene: 5. The CDR3 covers 15 residues. Here the CDR3 reads CASRLLAGGANEQFF. The CDR3 DNA sequence: TGTGCCAGCAGATTACTAGCGGGGGGGGCCAATGAGCAGTTCTTC.

For the CDR3, the DNA is TGCGCCAGCAGCCAAGATCAACAGGGGCTCTACGAGCAGTACTTC. Translated: CASSQDQQGLYEQYF. V gene TRBV4-1 combines with J gene TRBJ2-7, with 7 nucleotides matching TRBD1. Per the germline V gene, CDR1 is MGHRA and CDR2 is YSYEKL. This CDR3 has 15 amino acids. Trimming at V came to 0 bases and at J to 3 bases, leaving 5 bases not matched to a gene.

V usage is TRBV6-6 and J usage is TRBJ1-1; a weak D match, TRBD1 (6 bases). CDR1 and CDR2 from the germline V gene are MNHNY and SVGAGI (reference sequence). The CDR3 runs 14 residues. V shed 6 bases and J shed 1 base, with 12 bases lying between them. The CDR3 DNA reads as TGTGCCAGCAGAAACCCAGGGGAGAACACTGAAGCTTTCTTT. It specifies CASRNPGENTEAFF.

The V gene is TRBV5-1, the J gene TRBJ1-2; TRBD1 matches at 8 bases. The CDR3 covers 14 residues. The germline gives CDR1 SGHRS, CDR2 YFSETQ. J was trimmed by 8 bases and V by 2 bases; bases with no gene match: 8. The CDR3 nucleotides are TGCGCCAGCAGCTTAGGGGGACAGGAGTGGGGCTACACCTTC. It codes for CASSLGGQEWGYTF.

The V call is TRBV30, the J call TRBJ1-5, with TRBD1 as a possible D gene (5 bases). CDR1 is GTSNPN and CDR2 is SVGIG in the germline V gene (reference sequence). The CDR3 consists of 13 residues. V gave up 0 bases and J gave up 6 bases, with 9 bases separating them. Written as DNA, the CDR3 is TGTGCCTGGAGTGTACTCGGGGGTCAGCCCCAGCATTTT. Amino acid sequence: CAWSVLGGQPQHF.

The gene calls are TRBV6-5 and TRBJ1-2; no reliable D call. The CDR3 is made up of 15 amino acids. Per the germline V gene, CDR1 is MNHEY and CDR2 is SVGAGI. The ends were cut back, 3 bases at V and 4 bases at J, with 15 bases in the middle. CDR3 sequence (DNA): TGTGCCAGCAGTTATGATTGGGCCTTCAGCTATGGCTACACCTTC. This encodes CASSYDWAFSYGYTF.

The chain has TRBV5-1 and TRBJ1-3; D may be TRBD1 (5 bases). CDR1 and CDR2 from the germline V gene are SGHRS and YFSETQ. The CDR3 has 14 residues. Trimming left V 4 bases short and J 2 bases short, with 10 bases between. The CDR3 spells CASSPRQPGNTIYF. The CDR3 coding sequence is TGCGCCAGCAGCCCGAGACAGCCTGGAAACACCATATATTTT.

Here the CDR3 reads CASSHGGAGTEAFF. In nucleotides, the CDR3 is TGTGCCAGCAGCCACGGGGGGGCTGGCACTGAAGCTTTCTTT. This chain links TRBV6-5 with TRBJ1-1; D may be TRBD1 (6 bases). The germline V gene encodes CDR1 MNHEY and CDR2 SVGAGI. The CDR3 loop spans 14 amino acids. V was shortened by 6 bases and J by 4 bases, with 15 bases between the two germline ends.

The V and J genes are TRBV5-4 and TRBJ2-2; 8 positions agree with TRBD2. V was clipped by 1 base and J by 6 bases; unmatched bases: 5. This CDR3 is 15 amino acids long. The germline V gene has CDR1 SGHNT and CDR2 YYREEE (reference sequence). CDR3 residues: CASSLPTSGSGELFF. DNA of the CDR3: TGTGCCAGCAGCTTGCCTACTAGCGGCTCCGGGGAGCTGTTTTTT.

In its sample, this clone was seen once. The rearrangement joins TRBV6-1 to TRBJ1-5; 8 bases align to TRBD1. Per germline, CDR1 MNHNS and CDR2 SASEGT. Unmatched junction bases numbered 6, after V lost 3 bases and J lost 8 bases. This CDR3 spans 14 amino acids. The CDR3 DNA sequence: TGTGCCAGCAGTGACCCAGGGGGCGCGGAGCCCCAGCATTTT. It specifies CASSDPGGAEPQHF.

The V call is TRBV2, the J call TRBJ1-5, with 8 bases that match TRBD1. Germline V gene data show CDR1 as SNHLY and CDR2 as FYNNEI. CDR3 length: 14 amino acids. The V gene end was trimmed by 7 bases and the J gene end by 6 bases; junction bases not matched to a gene: 8. CDR3 DNA sequence: TGTGCCAGCATGATTGGACAGGGAGCTCAGCCCCAGCATTTT. Its translation is CASMIGQGAQPQHF.

The genes are TRBV11-1 and TRBJ2-7; 8 positions match TRBD1. Germline V gives CDR1 SGHAT, CDR2 FQDESV (reference sequence). After removal of 1 base from V and 10 bases from J, the junction contained 9 bases not matched to a gene. This CDR3 spans 14 amino acids. The CDR3 is CASSLGRTGTYQYF. The DNA of the CDR3 is TGTGCCAGCAGCTTAGGGCGGACAGGGACGTATCAGTACTTC.

The chain carries TRBV20-1 and TRBJ1-3, with D maybe TRBD1 (5 bases). Germline CDR1 reads DFQATT; CDR2 reads SNEGSKA (reference sequence). This CDR3 contains 16 residues. The V gene lost 3 bases and the J gene lost 2 bases, with 17 bases spanning the gap. The CDR3: CSASGASLAAGNTIYF. The CDR3, as DNA: TGCAGTGCTAGTGGGGCCAGCTTGGCAGCTGGAAACACCATATATTTT.

On this clone: This CDR3 is also generated by other DNA sequences in the sample. The rearrangement joins TRBV14 to TRBJ1-1; 8 positions agree with TRBD1. The germline gives CDR1 SGHDN, CDR2 FVKESK. CDR3 length: 14 amino acids. V lost 5 bases, J lost 1 base, and 3 bases stayed unmatched. CDR3 in DNA: TGTGCCAGCAGCTTCGGACAGGGGAACACTGAAGCTTTCTTT. Translation gives CASSFGQGNTEAFF.

This sequence joins TRBV5-4 and TRBJ2-3; 13 bases map to TRBD2. Trimming took 4 bases from V and 0 from J; bases not matched to a gene: 5. The CDR3 runs to 17 residues. Germline V gives CDR1 SGHNT, CDR2 YYREEE (reference sequence). CDR3 DNA: TGTGCCAGCAGCACCGGACTAGCGGGGGTGAGCACAGATACGCAGTATTTT. This encodes CASSTGLAGVSTDTQYF.